The 5 T cell receptor beta chains listed next were all sequenced from one sample in a study of T cell repertoires in cytomegalovirus infection. TCRdb re-derived calls from the reads in MiXCR, one entry per CDR3 protein. The table includes 200,000 to 300,000 distinct CDR3 sequences, roughly 13% detected once. Material for sequencing was PBMCs. The receptors originated from a human donor in good health (CMV status not recorded). Some clones in this sample may be carry-over from other donors' samples.

This clonotype was counted a few times. The chain links TRBV7-2 to TRBJ1-4; no clear D. The ends were cut back, 10 bases at V and 8 bases at J, with 14 bases in the middle. The CDR3 totals 12 residues. Germline values: CDR1 SGHTA, CDR2 FQGNSA. CDR3 DNA sequence: TGTGCCACCAAGAGGGTTGGGGAAAAACTGTTTTTT. Translated: CATKRVGEKLFF.

The CDR3 DNA reads TGTGCCATCAGCGCCCTGACAGGGATTACTGAAGCTTTCTTT. Translating gives CAISALTGITEAFF. The chain has TRBV10-3 and TRBJ1-1, with 7 bases aligning to TRBD1. Germline loops: CDR1 ENHRY, CDR2 SYGVKD. This CDR3 has 14 amino acids. Losses at the gene ends were 6 bases for V and 5 bases for J; bases not matched to a gene: 9.

This sequence joins TRBV20-1 and TRBJ2-7; 8 bases match TRBD2. The CDR3 runs to 15 residues. V dropped 6 bases and J dropped 1; count of bases not matched to a gene: 11. Germline V gene data show CDR1 as DFQATT and CDR2 as SNEGSKA (reference sequence). The CDR3, as DNA: TGCAGTGCCACCGAAAGCGGGAGAGGGTCCTACGAGCAGTACTTC. This encodes CSATESGRGSYEQYF.

This chain uses TRBV28 with TRBJ2-7; 9 bases fit TRBD1. Germline V gene data show CDR1 as MDHEN and CDR2 as SYDVKM. The CDR3 covers 16 residues. After removal of 4 bases from V and 4 bases from J, the junction contained 11 bases not matched to a gene. CDR3 sequence reads: CASSWDREILPYEQYF. CDR3 nucleotide sequence: TGTGCCAGCAGTTGGGACAGGGAGATTCTCCCTTACGAGCAGTACTTC.

This clonotype was recorded a few times. The gene calls are TRBV2 and TRBJ2-7, with 9 bases that match TRBD1. The trim removed 6 bases at V and 5 bases at J, leaving 5 bases unmatched. The CDR3 covers 13 residues. Germline lookup yields CDR1 SNHLY and CDR2 FYNNEI. The DNA for the CDR3 is TGTGCCAGCAGAAGGACAGGGGTGGACGAGCAGTACTTC. It specifies CASRRTGVDEQYF.